The TCR beta chain under discussion was sequenced for a study of blood T cell repertoires in COVID-19. Profiling relied on immunoSEQ multiplex PCR, and the TCRdb table lists in-frame clones only, not all of them. This table holds some 180,000 clones, over 75% found once. The CDR3 covers 17 residues. The V and J ends lost 0 bases and 3 bases, in that order; junction bases with no gene match: 5. In germline, CDR1 is LGHNA, CDR2 YNFKEQ. The sample taken for sequencing was peripheral blood. The chain carries TRBV4-2 and TRBJ1-5; 10 nucleotides align to TRBD1. The source is a man aged 45-65 years with COVID-19, enrolled during active disease. The CDR3 sequence: CASSQDQGQGYNQPQHF. As DNA, the CDR3 is TGTGCCAGCAGCCAAGATCAGGGACAGGGGTACAATCAGCCCCAGCATTTT.